These 26 T cell receptor beta chains were sequenced from one sample in a study of cytomegalovirus exposure and HLA in healthy donors. TCRdb's copy holds only in-frame clones and misses some; the assay was immunoSEQ multiplex PCR. The sample carries approximately 240,000 clones, 85% to 95% recorded once. Sequenced material: PBMCs. The source of these receptors is a woman aged 18-30 years in good health and CMV-seronegative.

The CDR3 loop is CASKEGQPSSYEQYF. The CDR3 DNA follows: TGTGCCAGTAAAGAGGGTCAGCCGAGCTCCTACGAGCAGTACTTC. J is TRBJ2-7 and V is TRBV19, with D possibly being TRBD2 (5 bases). V lost 7 bases and J 0 bases, leaving 16 bases between the germline ends. Germline assignment: CDR1 LNHDA and CDR2 SQIVND (reference sequence). This CDR3 has 15 residues.

The chain carries TRBV10-1 and TRBJ2-1, with 11 bases aligning to TRBD2. Germline CDR1 WNHNN, CDR2 SYGVQD (reference sequence). The CDR3 extends over 17 amino acids. Trimming took 5 bases from V and 4 from J; bases not matched to a gene: 10. The CDR3 protein is CASSITSGSAGYNEQFF. In nucleotides, the CDR3 is TGCGCCAGCAGTATCACTAGCGGGAGTGCGGGATACAATGAGCAGTTCTTC.

V is TRBV18 and J is TRBJ2-7; TRBD1 is a possible D gene (6 bases). This CDR3 is 15 amino acids long. Deletions cut 3 bases from V and 2 bases from J, with 14 bases between. Germline V CDR1 and CDR2: KGHSH, LQKENI. The CDR3 region is CASSPDSGAPYEQYF. The CDR3, as DNA: TGTGCCAGCTCACCGGACTCAGGGGCGCCCTACGAGCAGTACTTC.

The chain uses TRBV5-1 and TRBJ1-2, with D unresolved. The germline V gene encodes CDR1 SGHRS and CDR2 YFSETQ. The CDR3 sequence is 15 residues long. The germline V and J ends were trimmed by 0 bases and 2 bases, with 11 bases remaining between them. CDR3 in amino acids: CASSLDRATNYGYTF. The DNA for the CDR3 is TGCGCCAGCAGCTTGGACAGAGCTACGAACTATGGCTACACCTTC.

J is TRBJ2-1 and V is TRBV9, with a tentative D call TRBD2 (6 bases). V lost 0 bases to trimming and J lost 5 bases, with 15 bases between them. CDR1 and CDR2 from the germline V gene are SGDLS and YYNGEE. This CDR3 has 16 amino acids. The CDR3 sequence: CASSVDGGALNNEQFF. CDR3 bases: TGTGCCAGCAGCGTAGACGGCGGGGCACTAAACAATGAGCAGTTCTTC.

This chain joins TRBV5-1 and TRBJ2-5; 13 bases map to TRBD2. The V gene's germline CDR1 is SGHRS and CDR2 YFSETQ. With 4 bases clipped from V and 1 base from J, the junction kept 7 bases outside the gene matches. The CDR3 contains 17 residues. CDR3 sequence: CASSTGLAGPLQETQYF. DNA for the CDR3: TGCGCCAGCAGCACGGGACTAGCGGGACCCCTCCAAGAGACCCAGTACTTC.

In this sample, this clone turned up a few times. This chain joins TRBV4-1 and TRBJ2-7; TRBD1 might be the D (6 bases). This CDR3 has 15 residues. CDR1 and CDR2 from the germline V gene are MGHRA and YSYEKL. The ends were cut back, 4 bases at V and 3 bases at J, with 16 bases in the middle. The CDR3 DNA reads TGCGCCAGCAGCCGACCCATGGGGGCCGACTACGAGCAGTACTTC. It encodes CASSRPMGADYEQYF.

This chain uses TRBV19 with TRBJ2-5, with 9 bases lining up with TRBD1. Per germline, CDR1 LNHDA and CDR2 SQIVND (reference sequence). Trimming cost V 3 bases and J 4 bases; bases outside gene matches: 3. This CDR3 has 14 residues. This CDR3 is CASSINRGRETQYF. DNA of the CDR3: TGTGCCAGTAGTATTAACAGGGGGCGAGAGACCCAGTACTTC.

This sequence joins TRBV5-1 and TRBJ2-7, with D possibly matching TRBD2 (9 bases). The CDR3 loop spans 20 amino acids. Germline CDR1 SGHRS, CDR2 YFSETQ. V lost 3 bases and J lost 0, with 28 bases in between. As DNA, the CDR3 is TGCGCCAGCAGCTCCACGGCTAGCGGGACAGGACCCCTAAACTCCTACGAGCAGTACTTC. It yields the protein CASSSTASGTGPLNSYEQYF.

The chain links TRBV29-1 to TRBJ2-1; 9 bases agree with TRBD2. V lost 6 bases to trimming and J lost 9 bases; unmatched junction nucleotides: 15. The CDR3 has 15 residues. The germline CDR1 and CDR2 sequences are SQVTM and ANQGSEA. CDR3 in amino acids: CSVQEAGGLGREQFF. The CDR3 DNA reads TGCAGCGTCCAAGAAGCGGGAGGCCTCGGTCGTGAGCAGTTCTTC.

The chain couples TRBV12-5 to TRBJ2-5; 14 bases are a match to TRBD2. V shed 3 bases, J shed 1 base, and the junction held 1 base outside the gene matches. The CDR3 loop spans 16 amino acids. Germline V gives CDR1 LGHNT, CDR2 FRNRAP. The CDR3 nucleotides read TGTGCTAGTGGTTTCGGGACTAGCGGGAGCCAAGAGACCCAGTACTTC. Protein product: CASGFGTSGSQETQYF.

About this clone: This sample includes further DNA sequences coding for the same CDR3. The V and J genes are TRBV4-2 and TRBJ2-5; 11 nucleotides align to TRBD2. The CDR3 is made up of 16 amino acids. V lost 3 bases and J lost 5; bases outside the gene matches: 8. The germline V gene has CDR1 LGHNA and CDR2 YNFKEQ. The CDR3 nucleotides are TGTGCCAGCAGCCAGGGTCTAGCGGGAGGTCAGGAGACCCAGTACTTC. It encodes CASSQGLAGGQETQYF.

This clone was detected only once. The V and J genes are TRBV5-1 and TRBJ2-5; no clear D. There are 16 residues in the CDR3. Germline lookup yields CDR1 SGHRS and CDR2 YFSETQ. The V gene lost 4 bases and the J gene lost 6 bases, with 22 bases spanning the gap. In nucleotides, the CDR3 is TGCGCCAGCAGCCCCGGTCGCGTGACCCCTAGAAAGACCCAGTACTTC. Its translation is CASSPGRVTPRKTQYF.

The rearrangement joins TRBV6-5 to TRBJ2-2; a possible D gene is TRBD1 (5 bases). Trimming removed 7 bases from V and 0 bases from J, with 9 bases in between. Germline V gives CDR1 MNHEY, CDR2 SVGAGI. The CDR3 length is 14 residues. The CDR3 is CASTLTANTGELFF. The DNA of the CDR3 is TGTGCCAGCACCTTGACAGCGAACACCGGGGAGCTGTTTTTT.

The V call is TRBV6-1, the J call TRBJ1-2; no firm D call. V lost 2 bases and J 5 bases, leaving 9 bases between the germline ends. Germline CDR1 and CDR2: MNHNS and SASEGT. The CDR3 has 13 residues. CDR3 residues: CASSEKRFYGYTF. CDR3 bases: TGTGCCAGCAGTGAAAAGAGATTTTATGGCTACACCTTC.

The count of this clone is one. The V and J genes are TRBV9 and TRBJ2-1; 7 nucleotides line up with TRBD2. CDR3 size: 16 residues. Germline loops: CDR1 SGDLS, CDR2 YYNGEE. The ends lost 4 bases at V and 7 bases at J; junction bases unmatched: 14. CDR3 amino acids: CASSRILGRSQNEQFF. The CDR3 DNA follows: TGTGCCAGCAGCCGAATCCTCGGGAGGTCTCAGAATGAGCAGTTCTTC.

The chain uses TRBV12-5 and TRBJ1-1; D gene uncertain. The CDR3 is made up of 14 amino acids. Germline V lookup: CDR1 LGHNT, CDR2 FRNRAP. The V end was cut by 1 base, the J end by 2 bases, with 8 bases between. DNA of the CDR3: TGTGCTAGTGGTTTGGCCGGCGGCAACACTGAAGCTTTCTTT. Its protein is CASGLAGGNTEAFF.

This chain uses TRBV28 with TRBJ1-1, with 9 bases that match TRBD1. This CDR3 has 14 amino acids. With V trimmed by 4 bases and J by 4 bases, 4 bases remained unmatched. The germline CDR1 and CDR2 sequences are MDHEN and SYDVKM. CDR3 residues: CASSSYRGLTEAFF. The CDR3 region has the DNA TGTGCCAGCAGTTCCTACAGGGGGCTCACTGAAGCTTTCTTT. Combining the CDR3 with reference TRBV28 and TRBJ1-1 gives the whole variable domain DVKVTQSSRYLVKRTGEKVFLECVQDMDHENMFWYRQDPGLGLRLIYFSYDVKMKEKGDIPEGYSVSREKKERFSLILESASTNQTSMYLCASSSYRGLTEAFFGQGTRLTVV.

The chain is built from TRBV16 and TRBJ1-1; a weak D match, TRBD1 (5 bases). The CDR3 totals 14 residues. Trimming left V 4 bases short and J 5 bases short, with 14 bases between. CDR1 KGHSY and CDR2 FQNENV come from the germline V gene. The CDR3 DNA reads as TGTGCCAGCAGCCCCCGTAGTCGGGGGACTGAAGCTTTCTTT. This translates into CASSPRSRGTEAFF.

Concerning this clone itself: Other nucleotide sequences from this sample produce the same CDR3. This rearrangement joins TRBV19 to TRBJ2-3, with 9 bases that match TRBD1. The ends lost 1 base at V and 5 bases at J; junction bases unmatched: 4. Germline values: CDR1 LNHDA, CDR2 SQIVND (reference sequence). The CDR3 is 15 residues long. CDR3 region: CASSIAGQGRDTQYF. DNA for the CDR3: TGTGCCAGTAGTATAGCGGGACAGGGCAGAGATACGCAGTATTTT.

The J gene is TRBJ2-2, the V gene TRBV30; the match to TRBD2 covers 7 bases. The germline V gene has CDR1 GTSNPN and CDR2 SVGIG (reference sequence). V lost 5 bases to trimming and J lost 0 bases; unmatched junction nucleotides: 6. The CDR3 is 15 residues long. CDR3: CAWLRTRPNTGELFF. As DNA, the CDR3 is TGTGCCTGGTTGAGGACTAGACCGAACACCGGGGAGCTGTTTTTT.

The chain is built from TRBV11-2 and TRBJ1-1, with D unclear. The germline V and J ends were trimmed by 2 bases and 1 base, with 8 bases remaining between them. The CDR3 length is 14 residues. Germline V lookup: CDR1 SGHAT, CDR2 FQNNGV. The CDR3 bases are TGTGCCAGCAGCTTAAATAACAGGAACACTGAAGCTTTCTTT. It codes for CASSLNNRNTEAFF.

The chain is built from TRBV7-9 and TRBJ1-5; 7 bases are shared with TRBD1. The trim removed 1 base at V and 2 bases at J, leaving 2 bases unmatched. Germline loops: CDR1 SEHNR, CDR2 FQNEAQ (reference sequence). The CDR3 contains 15 residues. For the CDR3, the DNA is TGTGCCAGCAGCTTAGAGGGACAGCGCAATCAGCCCCAGCATTTT. This translates into CASSLEGQRNQPQHF.

The J gene is TRBJ2-3, the V gene TRBV2; tentative D call: TRBD1 (5 bases). This CDR3 is 15 amino acids long. V was pared by 3 bases and J by 3 bases, with 13 bases between. In germline, CDR1 is SNHLY, CDR2 FYNNEI. The CDR3 DNA reads TGTGCCAGCAGTGATGGCAGGGTCGAGACAGATACGCAGTATTTT. Translation: CASSDGRVETDTQYF.

The chain is built from TRBV4-1 and TRBJ2-7, with 13 bases that match TRBD2. The CDR3 is 17 amino acids. Losses at the gene ends were 0 bases for V and 5 bases for J; bases not matched to a gene: 7. Germline CDR1 reads MGHRA; CDR2 reads YSYEKL. CDR3 coding DNA: TGCGCCAGCAGCCAAGATCAACTAGCGGGAGGGCCCCACGAGCAGTACTTC. Translating it yields CASSQDQLAGGPHEQYF.

This chain joins TRBV7-9 and TRBJ2-2; D is possibly TRBD2 (6 bases). Germline-derived CDR1 and CDR2 are SEHNR and FQNEAQ (reference sequence). The CDR3 covers 14 residues. V was trimmed by 8 bases and J by 7 bases, leaving 17 bases between them. This CDR3 reads CASGGGGTSGELFF. DNA of the CDR3: TGTGCCAGCGGAGGAGGAGGGACGAGCGGGGAGCTGTTTTTT.